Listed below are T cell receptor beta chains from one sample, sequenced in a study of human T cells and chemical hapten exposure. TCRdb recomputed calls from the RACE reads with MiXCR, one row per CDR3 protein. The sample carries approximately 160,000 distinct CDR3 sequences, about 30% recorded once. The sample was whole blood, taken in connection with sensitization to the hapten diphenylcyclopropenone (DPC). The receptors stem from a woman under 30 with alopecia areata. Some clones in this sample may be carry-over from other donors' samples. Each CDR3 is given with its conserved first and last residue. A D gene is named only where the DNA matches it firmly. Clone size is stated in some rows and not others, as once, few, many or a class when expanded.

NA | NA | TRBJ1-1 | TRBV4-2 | TGTGCCAGCAGGAGAGGGCCTGAGAACACTGAAGCTTTCTTT | CASRRGPENTEAFF
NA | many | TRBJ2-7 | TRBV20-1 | TGCAGTGCTCTGACAGTTTCGCTAGCGTACGAGCAGTACTTC | CSALTVSLAYEQYF
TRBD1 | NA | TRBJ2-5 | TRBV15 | TGTGCCACCAGCAGAAGTGGGACAGCCGAAGAGACCCAGTACTTC | CATSRSGTAEETQYF
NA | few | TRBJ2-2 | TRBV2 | TGTGCCAGCTTAACAGGGGACTTCACCGGGGAGCTGTTTTTT | CASLTGDFTGELFF
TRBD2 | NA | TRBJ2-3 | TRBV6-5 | TGTGCCAGCAGTTACTACCCCCTAGCGGGTGGCACAGATACGCAGTATTTT | CASSYYPLAGGTDTQYF
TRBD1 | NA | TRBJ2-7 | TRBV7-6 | TGTGCCAGCAGCTCGGCCTATGACAGGGGGCTTTCGTACGAGCAGTACTTC | CASSSAYDRGLSYEQYF
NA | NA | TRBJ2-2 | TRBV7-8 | TGTGCCAGCAGAGGGGGTGCCACCGGGGAGCTGTTTTTT | CASRGGATGELFF
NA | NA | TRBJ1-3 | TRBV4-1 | TGCGCCAGCAGCCAAGCCATCGTGGGTCTACGCTCTGGAAACACCATATATTTT | CASSQAIVGLRSGNTIYF
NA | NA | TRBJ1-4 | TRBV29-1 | TGCAGCGTTGGTGGGCGAAGCGGCTATAGTGAAAAACTGTTTTTT | CSVGGRSGYSEKLFF
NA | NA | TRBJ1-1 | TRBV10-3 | TGTGCCATCATAGTCGGGGGGTCTCCTCTCCCTGACACTGAAGCTTTCTTT | CAIIVGGSPLPDTEAFF
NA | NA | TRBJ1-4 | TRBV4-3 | TGCGCCAGCAGCGAACGCAGGGAAAAACTGTTTTTT | CASSERREKLFF
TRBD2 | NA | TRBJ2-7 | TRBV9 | TGTGCCAGCAGCGCGGAAGTAGCGGGGGGCTCCTACGAGCAGTACTTC | CASSAEVAGGSYEQYF
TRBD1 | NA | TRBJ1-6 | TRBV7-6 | TGTGCCAGCAGCTTGGGACAGGGGGCCGGGACACCCCTCCACTTT | CASSLGQGAGTPLHF
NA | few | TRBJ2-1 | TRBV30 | TGTGCCTGGAGCGCGGCCCCCTACAATGAGCAGTTCTTC | CAWSAAPYNEQFF
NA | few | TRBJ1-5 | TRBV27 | TGTGCCAGCAGTACCTCCGACAGAAACAATCAGCCCCAGCATTTT | CASSTSDRNNQPQHF
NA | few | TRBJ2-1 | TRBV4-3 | TGCGCCAGCAGCCAAGATCTTGGCCCTTCCGGGGGCTCCTACAATGAGCAGTTCTTC | CASSQDLGPSGGSYNEQFF
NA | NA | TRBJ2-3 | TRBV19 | TGTGCCAGTAGTGCTAGGGCGGAACCCACAGATACGCAGTATTTT | CASSARAEPTDTQYF
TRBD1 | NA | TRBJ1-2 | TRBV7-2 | TGTGCCAGCAGCTTAGCCCTACAGGGGATCTATGGCTACACCTTC | CASSLALQGIYGYTF
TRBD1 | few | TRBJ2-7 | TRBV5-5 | TGTGCCAGCAGTTGGACAGGCGAGCAGTACTTC | CASSWTGEQYF
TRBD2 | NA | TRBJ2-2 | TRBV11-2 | TGTGCCAGCAGCTTGGGACTAGTATACACCGGGGAGCTGTTTTTT | CASSLGLVYTGELFF
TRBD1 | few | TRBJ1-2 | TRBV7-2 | TGTGCCAGCAGCTTAGCCCCCAGACAGGGGGAGTACACCTTC | CASSLAPRQGEYTF
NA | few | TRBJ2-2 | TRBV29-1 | TGCAGCGTTCTCGAGGGGACCGGGGAGCTGTTTTTT | CSVLEGTGELFF
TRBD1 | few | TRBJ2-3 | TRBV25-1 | TGTGCCAGCAGTGAAAACCCTCAGGGGGCATTGGATACGCAGTATTTT | CASSENPQGALDTQYF
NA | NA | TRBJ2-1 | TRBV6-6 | TGTGCCAGCAGCCCCCCAGGGGCGGGGGACGACAATGAGCAGTTCTTC | CASSPPGAGDDNEQFF
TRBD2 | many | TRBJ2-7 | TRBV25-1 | TGTGCCAGCACCCGATCTGGCGGGGGCTACGAGCAGTACTTC | CASTRSGGGYEQYF
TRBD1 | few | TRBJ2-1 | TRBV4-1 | TGCGCCAGCAGACGTCCCGGGACAGGGAATGAGCAGTTCTTC | CASRRPGTGNEQFF
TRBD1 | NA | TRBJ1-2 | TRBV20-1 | TGCAGTGGCAGGACAGGGCCTGGCTACACCTTC | CSGRTGPGYTF
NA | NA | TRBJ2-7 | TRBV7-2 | TGTGCCAGCAGCCCACAACGGGTCTACGAGCAGTACTTC | CASSPQRVYEQYF
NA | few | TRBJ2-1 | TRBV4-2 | TGTGCCAGCAGCCAAGATAGCCCCCTTCAGGTGCCCTACAATGAGCAGTTCTTC | CASSQDSPLQVPYNEQFF
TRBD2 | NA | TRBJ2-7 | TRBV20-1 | TGCAGTGCTAGAGAAGGGGAGGGAAGCTTCTACGAGCAGTACTTC | CSAREGEGSFYEQYF
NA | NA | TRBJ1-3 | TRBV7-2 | TGTGCCAGCAGCTTCAGGGATCCTAGCTCTGGAAACACCATATATTTT | CASSFRDPSSGNTIYF
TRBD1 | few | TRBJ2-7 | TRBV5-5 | TGTGCCAGCCTAGGGGACAGGGGGCGATACGAGCAGTACTTC | CASLGDRGRYEQYF
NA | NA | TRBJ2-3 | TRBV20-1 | TGCAGTGGGTGGGGGGGCACAGATACGCAGTATTTT | CSGWGGTDTQYF
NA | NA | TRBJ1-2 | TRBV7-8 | TGTGCCTCCGGCGGGGACTTTAACTATGGCTACACCTTC | CASGGDFNYGYTF
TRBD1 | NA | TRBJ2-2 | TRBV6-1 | TGTGCCAGCAGACAGGGGGTGAGAGGCACCGGGGAGCTGTTTTTT | CASRQGVRGTGELFF
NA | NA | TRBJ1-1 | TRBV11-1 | TGTGCCAGCAGCTTACTGGGGTACACTGAAGCTTTCTTT | CASSLLGYTEAFF
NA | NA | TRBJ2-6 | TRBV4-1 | TGCGCCAGCAGCCAAGGAACCTCTGGGGCCAACGTCCTGACTTTC | CASSQGTSGANVLTF
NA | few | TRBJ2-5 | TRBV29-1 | TGCAGCCTCTCCTGGGGCCAAGAGACCCAGTACTTC | CSLSWGQETQYF
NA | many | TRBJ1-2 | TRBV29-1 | TGCAGCGTTGAGGAAGGCGGCGGGGGCTACACCTTC | CSVEEGGGGYTF
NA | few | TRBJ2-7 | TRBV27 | TGTGCCAGCACTTTGCTTGGTAACTCAGGGGACGAGCAGTACTTC | CASTLLGNSGDEQYF
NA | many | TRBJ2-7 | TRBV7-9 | TGTGCCAGCAGCTTAGCGCGGATGGACGAGCAGTACTTC | CASSLARMDEQYF
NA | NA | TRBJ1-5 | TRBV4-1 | TGCGCCAGCAGCCAAGATGCGGGACTTAGCAATCAGCCCCAGCATTTT | CASSQDAGLSNQPQHF
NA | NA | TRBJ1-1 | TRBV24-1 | TGTGCCACCAGCTACCTGGGGGACACTGAAGCTTTCTTT | CATSYLGDTEAFF
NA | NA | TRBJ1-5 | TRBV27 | TGTGCCAGCAGTCACCCGGGGCAGCCCCAGCATTTT | CASSHPGQPQHF
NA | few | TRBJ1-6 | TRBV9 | TGTGCCAGCAGCGCCGAAGGACCCGGAAGCAATTCACCCCTCCACTTT | CASSAEGPGSNSPLHF
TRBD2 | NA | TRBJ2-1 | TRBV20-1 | TGCAGTGCTAGACCTCGCGGGACTACATACAATGAGCAGTTCTTC | CSARPRGTTYNEQFF
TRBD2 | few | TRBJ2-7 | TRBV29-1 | TGCAGCGTTGAAGGCGTCCTAGCGGGGGTAAGGAGCGAGCAGTACTTC | CSVEGVLAGVRSEQYF
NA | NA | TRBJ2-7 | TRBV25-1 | TGTGCCAGCACGGACCGCGGCGAGGGCGAGCAGTACTTC | CASTDRGEGEQYF
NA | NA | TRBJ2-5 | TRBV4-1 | TGCGCCAGCAGCCAACCTCAAGAGACCCAGTACTTC | CASSQPQETQYF
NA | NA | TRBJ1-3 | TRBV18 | TGTGCCAGCTCACGAGAGGACTCTGGAAACACCATATATTTT | CASSREDSGNTIYF
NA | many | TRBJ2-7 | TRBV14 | TGTGCCAGCAGCCAAACAAGGTCCCTGGGTGAGCAGTACTTC | CASSQTRSLGEQYF
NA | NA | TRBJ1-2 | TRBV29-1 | TGCAGCGTTGTGGGAGTCTATGGCTACACCTTC | CSVVGVYGYTF
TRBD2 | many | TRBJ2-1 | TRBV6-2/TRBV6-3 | TGTGCCAGCAGTTCCAGCGGGAGGTCCTACAATGAGCAGTTCTTC | CASSSSGRSYNEQFF
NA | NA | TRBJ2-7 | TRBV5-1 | TGCGCCAGCAGCTTGAAAGGGACGAGCTCCTACGAGCAGTACTTC | CASSLKGTSSYEQYF
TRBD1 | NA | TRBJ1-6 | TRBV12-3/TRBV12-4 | TGTGCCAGCAGTTTGGAGACAGGGGGCGCCTATAATTCACCCCTCCACTTT | CASSLETGGAYNSPLHF